This paragraph reports one T cell receptor beta chain. No antigen is known for it. This entry is derived from a study of beta chain features in type 1 diabetes. Isolated RNA was reverse transcribed in full, so expressed TCRB transcripts were sequenced. The protocol was immunoSEQ multiplex PCR, while the TCRdb copy is restricted to in-frame clones and leaves out a portion. The sample records 160,000 or so clones, 9% to 10% being singletons. This CDR3 comprises 13 residues. The germline gives CDR1 SGHAT, CDR2 FQNNGV. V lost 2 bases and J 1 base, leaving 5 bases between the germline ends. The study's findings and limits: TCRB CDR3s from Type 1 diabetes patients were moderately but significantly shorter in all four CD4+ subsets.

This receptor was identified in a woman aged 18-30 years in good health. The V gene is TRBV11-2, the J gene TRBJ1-1; D uncertain. Sample: central memory CD4+ T cells from blood. The CDR3 DNA reads TGTGCCAGCAGCTTACCAGGGAACACTGAAGCTTTCTTT. Protein sequence: CASSLPGNTEAFF.